These 7 T cell receptor beta chains were sequenced from one sample in a study of graft-versus-host responses after intestinal transplantation. Here immunoSEQ multiplex PCR was the method, and the copy in TCRdb shows in-frame clones only, minus some. The sample has 60,000 to 65,000 clones; 75% to 90% are singletons. Intraepithelial and lamina propria lymphocytes were released after the graft tissue was processed. The specimen was ileum tissue, collected approximately 56 weeks after transplant. Source of these receptors: a human patient who received an intestinal transplant, so some T cells may come from the graft donor.

The chain carries TRBV5-1 and TRBJ1-1, with 7 positions matching TRBD1. The CDR3 has 15 amino acids. In germline, CDR1 is SGHRS, CDR2 YFSETQ. V lost 0 bases and J lost 4; bases outside the gene matches: 6. The CDR3 DNA reads TGCGCCAGCAGCTTGGACAGGGGAGCAGTCACTGAAGCTTTCTTT. Translation: CASSLDRGAVTEAFF.

The chain has TRBV5-1 and TRBJ2-2, with no clear D. The germline V gene encodes CDR1 SGHRS and CDR2 YFSETQ. This CDR3 comprises 15 residues. Trimming took off 1 base at V and 3 bases at J, with 10 bases between the two ends. CDR3 DNA: TGCGCCAGCAGCTTGTTCGGCGGTGACACCGGGGAGCTGTTTTTT. Its protein product is CASSLFGGDTGELFF. The variable domain in full, completed from reference TRBV5-1 and TRBJ2-2, reads KAGVTQTPRYLIKTRGQQVTLSCSPISGHRSVSWYQQTPGQGLQFLFEYFSETQRNKGNFPGRFSGRQFSNSRSEMNVSTLELGDSALYLCASSLFGGDTGELFFGEGSRLTVL.

The rearrangement uses TRBV11-2 and TRBJ2-1, with D unresolved. Germline V gives CDR1 SGHAT, CDR2 FQNNGV. The CDR3 consists of 13 residues. V was trimmed by 4 bases and J by 2 bases, leaving 6 bases between them. The CDR3 DNA sequence: TGTGCCAGCAGCTGGACCCCCTACAATGAGCAGTTCTTC. It yields the protein CASSWTPYNEQFF.

The chain carries TRBV28 and TRBJ2-7; 10 bases fit TRBD2. CDR1 and CDR2 from the germline V gene are MDHEN and SYDVKM. The CDR3 loop spans 19 amino acids. V was clipped by 6 bases and J by 3 bases; unmatched bases: 20. In DNA, the CDR3 is TGTGCCAGCAGGGGACCGGGACACAACCTAGCGGGAGAAAGCTACGAGCAGTACTTC. Amino acids: CASRGPGHNLAGESYEQYF.

As regards this clone: At one end, the junction sequence differs from germline, possibly due to a read error. The chain employs TRBV6-1 and TRBJ2-7; the match to TRBD1 covers 9 bases. CDR3 length: 16 amino acids. The germline gives CDR1 MNHNS, CDR2 SASEGT. For the CDR3, the DNA is TGTGCCATCAGTGAGGGTGTGGGACAGGGCCCCTACGAGCAGTACTTC. Protein product: CAISEGVGQGPYEQYF.

The chain is built from TRBV11-3 and TRBJ2-1; TRBD2 matches at 7 bases. The CDR3 is 12 amino acids. V lost 2 bases, J lost 10 bases, and 2 bases stayed unmatched. Per the germline V gene, CDR1 is SGHNT and CDR2 is YENEEA. CDR3 amino acids: CASSLRAGEQFF. The CDR3 DNA follows: TGTGCCAGCAGCTTAAGAGCGGGGGAGCAGTTCTTC. Combining the CDR3 with reference TRBV11-3 and TRBJ2-1 gives the whole variable domain EAGVVQSPRYKIIEKKQPVAFWCNPISGHNTLYWYLQNLGQGPELLIRYENEEAVDDSQLPKDRFSAERLKGVDSTLKIQPAELGDSAVYLCASSLRAGEQFFGPGTRLTVL.

The rearrangement uses TRBV4-1 and TRBJ2-1, with TRBD2 matching 8 bases. The germline gives CDR1 MGHRA, CDR2 YSYEKL. The CDR3 runs 20 residues. Germline trimming cut 0 bases from V and 7 bases from J; bases unmatched to any gene: 20. The CDR3 protein is CASSQETALAGPPVGNEQFF. The CDR3 DNA is TGCGCCAGCAGCCAAGAAACGGCGCTAGCGGGTCCCCCCGTGGGGAATGAGCAGTTCTTC.